This T cell receptor (beta chain) originates from a study of shared clonotypes between healthy human individuals. Broader study findings: Memory subsets generally showed smaller estimated richness than naive subsets did.

This CDR3 comprises 14 residues. Looked up from germline, CDR1 is SGHDN and CDR2 is FVKESK. Trimming removed 2 bases from V and 4 bases from J, with 11 bases in between. This clone was recorded many times. Its target is unknown. The protocol was immunoSEQ multiplex PCR, while the TCRdb copy is restricted to in-frame clones and leaves out a portion. This sample yields roughly 760,000 clones, of which around two thirds are seen a single time; under 2% belongs to the top ten. Sequenced sample: memory CD4+ T cells sorted from blood. Indicated subset: CD45RA-negative fraction. This chain uses TRBV14 with TRBJ1-1; D gene unclear. The receptor was derived from a woman in her 30s in good health. The CDR3: CASSQNLQSTEAFF. The DNA for the CDR3 is TGTGCCAGCAGCCAAAATCTTCAGAGCACTGAAGCTTTCTTT.